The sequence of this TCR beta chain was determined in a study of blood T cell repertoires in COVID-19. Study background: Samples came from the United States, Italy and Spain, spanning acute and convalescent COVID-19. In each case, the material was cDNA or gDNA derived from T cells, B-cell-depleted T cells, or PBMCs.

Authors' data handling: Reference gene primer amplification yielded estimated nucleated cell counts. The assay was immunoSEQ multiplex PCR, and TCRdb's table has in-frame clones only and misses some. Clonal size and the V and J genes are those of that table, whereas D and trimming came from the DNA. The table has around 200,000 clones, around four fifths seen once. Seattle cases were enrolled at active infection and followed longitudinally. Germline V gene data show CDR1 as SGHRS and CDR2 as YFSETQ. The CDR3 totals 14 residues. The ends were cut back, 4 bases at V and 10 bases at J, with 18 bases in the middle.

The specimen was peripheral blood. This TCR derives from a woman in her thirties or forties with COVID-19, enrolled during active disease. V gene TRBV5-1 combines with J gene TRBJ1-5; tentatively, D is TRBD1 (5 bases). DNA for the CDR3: TGCGCCAGCAGCCCGGGAGGAGGGGTCCGTCCCCAGCATTTT. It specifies CASSPGGGVRPQHF.